Listed below are T cell receptor beta chains from one sample, sequenced in a study of blood T cell repertoires in COVID-19. Clones were read by immunoSEQ multiplex PCR, and TCRdb kept only the in-frame ones, dropping some. The sample holds a few hundred thousand clones; about nine tenths are singletons and the top ten take 3%. The sequencing sample was made of peripheral blood. These receptors originate from a woman in her 30s with active or convalescent COVID-19. Each CDR3 is given with its conserved first and last residue. A D gene is named only where the DNA matches it firmly. The listing skips clone size in some rows; elsewhere it reads once, few, many or a size class.

j_call d_call v_call clone_size cdr3_length cdr3_nt cdr3_aa
TRBJ1-5 NA TRBV19 NA 17 TGTGCCAGTAGTTATCTGTCCGGCGGGTATAGCAATCAGCCCCAGCATTTT CASSYLSGGYSNQPQHF
TRBJ2-5 TRBD2 TRBV7-2 NA 15 TGTGCCAGCAGCCTGACTAGCGGGGTCCAAGAGACCCAGTACTTC CASSLTSGVQETQYF
TRBJ2-5 NA TRBV21-1 NA 12 TGTGCCAGCACCGAGGGGGTTGAGACCCAGTACTTC CASTEGVETQYF
TRBJ1-2 NA TRBV6-1 NA 15 TGTGCCAGCAGTGAAGCGGGACATTTTAACTATGGCTACACCTTC CASSEAGHFNYGYTF
TRBJ1-2 TRBD1 TRBV4-2 NA 18 TGTGCCAGCAGCCAGGGCCAAACCGGGACAGTTAACCGCTATGGCTACACCTTC CASSQGQTGTVNRYGYTF
TRBJ2-1 NA TRBV24-1 NA 16 TGTGCCACCAGTGATCCCCTCAGGCCCTCGGCCAATGAGCAGTTCTTC CATSDPLRPSANEQFF
TRBJ1-6 TRBD1 TRBV3-1/TRBV3-2 NA 15 TGTGCCAGCAGCCCACAGGGGGCAGTTTTTTCACCCCTCCACTTT CASSPQGAVFSPLHF
TRBJ2-1 NA TRBV13 few 13 TGTGCCAGCAGCGGGGGGGCTTACAATGAGCAGTTCTTC CASSGGAYNEQFF
TRBJ1-5 NA TRBV6-5 few 14 TGTGCCAGCACATCCCCGGGTCAGCTTCAGCCCCAGCATTTT CASTSPGQLQPQHF
TRBJ2-1 TRBD2 TRBV6-2/TRBV6-3 NA 16 TGTGCCAGCAGTTACTCGATCGGGCTAGCGGGGATTGAGCAGTTCTTC CASSYSIGLAGIEQFF
TRBJ2-6 NA TRBV14 NA 17 TGTGCCAGCAGCCTCCCTCAGGCAGGGATAGGGGCCAACGTCCTGACTTTC CASSLPQAGIGANVLTF
TRBJ2-5 TRBD1 TRBV6-1 NA 16 TGTGCCAGCAGTGAAGGCAGGGGGCTACCTCGAGAGACCCAGTACTTC CASSEGRGLPRETQYF
TRBJ2-7 NA TRBV2 NA 16 TGTGCCAGCAGTCAACTTGGGGGGGACACTTTTCGCGAGCAGTACTTC CASSQLGGDTFREQYF
TRBJ1-2 TRBD1 TRBV28 once 14 TGTGCCAGCAGTGCCGCCGGGACAGGGCACGGCTACACCTTC CASSAAGTGHGYTF
TRBJ1-1 NA TRBV12-5 NA 11 TGTGCTAGTGGTGAGGCGGTAAAAGCTTTCTTT CASGEAVKAFF